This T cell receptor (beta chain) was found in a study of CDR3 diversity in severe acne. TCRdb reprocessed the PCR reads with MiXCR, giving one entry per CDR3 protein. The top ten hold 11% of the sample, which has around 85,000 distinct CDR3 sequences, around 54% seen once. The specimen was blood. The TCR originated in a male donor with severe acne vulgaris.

The CDR3 sequence: CASSEFSGRNGETQYF. The CDR3 DNA is TGTGCCAGCAGTGAATTTAGCGGGAGGAATGGCGAGACCCAGTACTTC. The chain uses TRBV25-1 and TRBJ2-5; 10 nucleotides align to TRBD2. Germline V gives CDR1 MGHDK, CDR2 SYGVNS. The CDR3 has 16 amino acids. With 1 base clipped from V and 5 bases from J, the junction kept 7 bases outside the gene matches.